This passage covers 19 T cell receptor beta chains from one sample sequenced in a study of T cells in localized non-small cell lung cancer (TCRdb year 2020). Libraries were constructed by the immunoSEQ multiplex PCR assay. Not all clones reach the TCRdb copy of this immuneACCESS table, which keeps in-frame sequences only. Checked studies attribute under half of the gap to unresolved V genes and leave the rest unexplained. Within this sample are tens of thousands of clones, with roughly 84% of them counted one time only. The top ten clonotypes cover approximately 18% of the sample. The specimen comprised peripheral blood mononuclear cells, sampled before any cancer treatment. The receptor set was obtained from a man between 35 and 75 years old with stage III lung adenocarcinoma.

This rearrangement joins TRBV2 to TRBJ2-5; 8 bases align to TRBD1. The CDR3 sequence is 14 residues long. J was trimmed by 1 base and V by 8 bases; bases with no gene match: 6. The germline V gene encodes CDR1 SNHLY and CDR2 FYNNEI. CDR3 DNA: TGTGCCAGCGGGTTGGACAGGGCCCAAGAGACCCAGTACTTC. Translation: CASGLDRAQETQYF.

V and J are TRBV5-1 and TRBJ2-1; 7 nucleotides agree with TRBD2. V gave up 7 bases and J gave up 7 bases; unmatched junction bases: 2. CDR1 and CDR2 from the germline V gene are SGHRS and YFSETQ. The CDR3 runs 11 residues. CDR3 coding DNA: TGCGCCAGCCGGGGAGGGAATGAGCAGTTCTTC. It yields the protein CASRGGNEQFF.

This clone occurred a few times. The V and J genes are TRBV27 and TRBJ1-4, with 7 bases aligning to TRBD1. The trim removed 6 bases at V and 8 bases at J, leaving 15 bases unmatched. Germline V lookup: CDR1 MNHEY, CDR2 SMNVEV (reference sequence). The CDR3 is 16 residues long. In DNA, the CDR3 is TGTGCCAGCAGCCGGGGGACAGTTGGGTTAGGGGAAAAACTGTTTTTT. It encodes CASSRGTVGLGEKLFF.

The chain employs TRBV4-2 and TRBJ2-7, with 8 nucleotides matching TRBD2. With 5 bases clipped from V and 4 bases from J, the junction kept 7 bases outside the gene matches. The CDR3 extends over 14 amino acids. The germline gives CDR1 LGHNA, CDR2 YNFKEQ. The CDR3 reads CASSAGGGLYEQYF. The CDR3 DNA reads TGTGCCAGCAGCGCCGGGGGGGGGCTGTACGAGCAGTACTTC.

V is TRBV11-3 and J is TRBJ2-1; 8 bases are a match to TRBD2. The CDR3 totals 15 residues. Unmatched junction bases numbered 2, after V lost 1 base and J lost 3 bases. Germline assignment: CDR1 SGHNT and CDR2 YENEEA. CDR3: CASSLAAGDYNEQFF. In nucleotides, the CDR3 is TGTGCCAGCAGCTTAGCAGCGGGGGACTACAATGAGCAGTTCTTC.

The genes are TRBV10-1 and TRBJ1-2; D not certain. The CDR3 contains 9 residues. Trimming removed 5 bases at V and 5 bases at J, with 0 bases between. Germline V CDR1 and CDR2: WNHNN, SYGVQD (reference sequence). The CDR3 protein is CASSYGYTF. In DNA, the CDR3 is TGCGCCAGCAGTTATGGCTACACCTTC.

This clone was detected a few times. The chain couples TRBV2 to TRBJ1-5; TRBD1 matches at 8 bases. Per the germline V gene, CDR1 is SNHLY and CDR2 is FYNNEI. The J segment lost 7 bases and the V segment lost 6 bases, leaving 11 bases of the junction unmatched. The CDR3 contains 15 residues. For the CDR3, the DNA is TGTGCCAGCAGCCCAGACAGGGGAGCAGGACAGCCCCAGCATTTT. Translated: CASSPDRGAGQPQHF.

The chain carries TRBV2 and TRBJ2-1; D might be TRBD1 (5 bases). Trimming removed 6 bases from V and 8 bases from J, with 14 bases in between. This CDR3 comprises 13 residues. The germline V gene encodes CDR1 SNHLY and CDR2 FYNNEI. The CDR3, as DNA: TGTGCCAGCAGCCCCCAGGGCTCTTATGAGCAGTTCTTC. It yields the protein CASSPQGSYEQFF.

The chain has TRBV10-3 and TRBJ1-2; D perhaps matches TRBD1 (6 bases). The CDR3 is 11 amino acids. The germline V gene encodes CDR1 ENHRY and CDR2 SYGVKD. The V and J ends lost 9 bases and 4 bases respectively, with 9 bases between them. The CDR3 here is CAIQGTYGYTF. The CDR3 DNA is TGTGCCATACAGGGAACCTATGGCTACACCTTC.

V and J are TRBV12-5 and TRBJ2-5; D remains ambiguous. In germline, CDR1 is LGHNT, CDR2 FRNRAP. V lost 6 bases, J lost 7 bases, and 12 bases lay in between. The CDR3 sequence is 12 residues long. The CDR3 here is CASGPLVGTQYF. The CDR3 DNA is TGTGCTAGTGGCCCCCTCGTGGGGACCCAGTACTTC. The full variable domain, its missing parts supplied by reference TRBV12-5 and TRBJ2-5, is DARVTQTPRHKVTEMGQEVTMRCQPILGHNTVFWYRQTMMQGLELLAYFRNRAPLDDSGMPKDRFSAEMPDATLATLKIQPSEPRDSAVYFCASGPLVGTQYFGPGTRLLVL.

V usage is TRBV9 and J usage is TRBJ1-3; D remains unclear. Germline CDR1 SGDLS, CDR2 YYNGEE. This CDR3 is 14 amino acids long. The V end was cut by 2 bases, the J end by 0 bases, with 6 bases between. The CDR3 coding sequence is TGTGCCAGCAGCGTCGCCGTCTCTGGAAACACCATATATTTT. Its translation: CASSVAVSGNTIYF.

This chain connects TRBV5-1 to TRBJ1-1; 7 bases are shared with TRBD1. The V segment lost 1 base and the J segment 0 bases; nucleotides outside the gene matches: 18. Germline lookup yields CDR1 SGHRS and CDR2 YFSETQ. The CDR3 runs to 20 residues. Written as DNA, the CDR3 is TGCGCCAGCAGCTTGAGTGATCCCGGGACAGAATCTTTACTGAACACTGAAGCTTTCTTT. Translating gives CASSLSDPGTESLLNTEAFF.

The chain recombines TRBV2 with TRBJ2-7; D remains unclear. Germline values: CDR1 SNHLY, CDR2 FYNNEI. V lost 8 bases to trimming and J lost 3 bases, with 8 bases between them. The CDR3 contains 11 residues. DNA of the CDR3: TGTGCCAGCCTAGAGAACTACGAGCAGTACTTC. Residues: CASLENYEQYF.

The V call is TRBV11-1, the J call TRBJ1-3; 7 positions match TRBD1. Per germline, CDR1 SGHAT and CDR2 FQDESV (reference sequence). The CDR3 has 17 amino acids. Losses at the gene ends were 3 bases for V and 0 bases for J; bases not matched to a gene: 8. The CDR3 loop reads CASSFGQATFSGNTIYF. CDR3 in DNA: TGTGCCAGCAGCTTCGGACAGGCCACTTTCTCTGGAAACACCATATATTTT.

The V and J genes are TRBV6-8 and TRBJ2-1; D is possibly TRBD2 (7 bases). The CDR3 has 15 residues. V lost 5 bases and J lost 0, with 11 bases in between. The germline CDR1 and CDR2 sequences are MNHGY and SAAAGT. CDR3 bases: TGTGCCAGCAGTCACAGGGAGGGCTCCTACAATGAGCAGTTCTTC. Protein product: CASSHREGSYNEQFF.

The chain employs TRBV18 and TRBJ2-7, with no clear D. The CDR3 runs 14 residues. The V gene's germline CDR1 is KGHSH and CDR2 LQKENI. V dropped 3 bases and J dropped 3 bases, with 12 bases sitting between them. The CDR3 loop reads CASSPFGQIYEQYF. The DNA for the CDR3 is TGTGCCAGCTCACCTTTCGGGCAGATCTACGAGCAGTACTTC.

This rearrangement joins TRBV7-9 to TRBJ1-1, with a possible D match to TRBD1 (5 bases). Germline V gene data show CDR1 as SEHNR and CDR2 as FQNEAQ (reference sequence). CDR3 length: 14 amino acids. The V end was cut by 2 bases, the J end by 5 bases, with 12 bases between. The CDR3 sequence: CASSLQGVTTEAFF. The CDR3 nucleotides are TGTGCCAGCAGCTTACAGGGTGTTACGACTGAAGCTTTCTTT.

The chain carries TRBV6-1 and TRBJ1-5; no firm D call. The CDR3 has 16 amino acids. In germline, CDR1 is MNHNS, CDR2 SASEGT. The V end lost 4 bases, the J end lost 5 bases, and 18 bases lay between the germline ends. The CDR3 DNA reads TGTGCCAGCAGTGTGCGGCCCGGGAGGGTTCATCAGCCCCAGCATTTT. Its translation: CASSVRPGRVHQPQHF.

The rearrangement links TRBV18 to TRBJ1-2, with TRBD1 matching 7 bases. Germline V gene lookup returns CDR1 KGHSH and CDR2 LQKENI. V trimming: 3 bases; J trimming: 11 bases; junction bases outside the gene matches: 12. The CDR3 sequence is 14 residues long. The CDR3 here is CASSPEAGDRAYTF. The CDR3 region has the DNA TGTGCCAGCTCACCGGAGGCAGGGGACAGAGCTTACACCTTC.